A single sample gave rise to the 10 T cell receptor beta chains below, sequenced in a study of T cells in Graves' hyperthyroidism and ophthalmopathy. Template material for amplifying TCR beta CDR3 regions consisted of RNA transcripts. HTBI primers were the set used in a first-round RT-PCR of the TCR CDR3. TCRdb independently ran MiXCR on the multiplex PCR reads; one entry per CDR3 protein. The sample holds around 99,000 distinct CDR3 sequences; 16% are singletons and the top ten take 42%. Sequenced input: blood. Receptors were obtained from a woman between 50 and 59 years old with Graves' hyperthyroidism.

This clonotype was seen many times. The V and J genes are TRBV7-3 and TRBJ2-1; D is unresolved. Germline assignment: CDR1 SGHTA and CDR2 FQGTGA. V was clipped by 0 bases and J by 4 bases, with 13 bases between them. The CDR3 spans 16 residues. The CDR3 here is CASSLTYQVMYNEQFF. CDR3 nucleotide sequence: TGTGCCAGCAGCTTAACGTATCAGGTTATGTACAATGAGCAGTTCTTC.

V is TRBV11-2 and J is TRBJ1-5, with 7 bases matching TRBD1. Trimming at V came to 5 bases and at J to 3 bases, leaving 4 bases not matched to a gene. Germline V CDR1 and CDR2: SGHAT, FQNNGV. The CDR3 has 14 residues. The CDR3 spells CASSQGQFNQPQHF. The CDR3 DNA reads as TGTGCCAGCAGCCAGGGACAGTTCAATCAGCCCCAGCATTTT.

There are many counts of this clonotype. This chain joins TRBV20-1 and TRBJ1-2; D call uncertain. The germline V and J ends were trimmed by 4 bases and 5 bases, with 8 bases remaining between them. This CDR3 region has 11 residues. Germline assignment: CDR1 DFQATT and CDR2 SNEGSKA (reference sequence). This chain's CDR3 is CSATTGYGYTF. DNA for the CDR3: TGCAGTGCTACGACGGGTTATGGCTACACCTTC.

This clonotype was picked up many times. This CDR3 reads CSVRGTGGMNSPLHF. The CDR3 DNA is TGCAGCGTGAGAGGGACAGGGGGTATGAATTCACCCCTCCACTTT. The J gene is TRBJ1-6, the V gene TRBV29-1; 11 bases match TRBD1. V shed 6 bases and J 7 bases; nucleotides not matched to a gene: 8. The CDR3 is made up of 15 amino acids. Germline CDR1 SQVTM, CDR2 ANQGSEA. Full variable domain (remainder filled in from reference TRBV29-1 and TRBJ1-6): SAVISQKPSRDICQRGTSLTIQCQVDSQVTMMFWYRQQPGQSLTLIATANQGSEATYESGFVIDKFPISRPNLTFSTLTVSNMSPEDSSIYLCSVRGTGGMNSPLHFGNGTRLTVT.

This clonotype is medium-sized in the sample. The chain links TRBV20-1 to TRBJ2-5, with TRBD1 identical over 7 bases. From germline, CDR1 is DFQATT and CDR2 SNEGSKA (reference sequence). The CDR3 runs 16 residues. V lost 0 bases to trimming and J lost 2 bases; unmatched junction nucleotides: 9. CDR3 coding DNA: TGCAGTGCTAGAGATAATCTTAACAGGGGACAAGAGACCCAGTACTTC. Amino acids: CSARDNLNRGQETQYF.

Many counts were recorded for this clonotype. The genes are TRBV18 and TRBJ2-3; the D is unclear. The CDR3 length is 14 residues. Germline V gene sequence: CDR1 KGHSH, CDR2 LQKENI. V was trimmed by 3 bases and J by 0 bases, leaving 7 bases between them. The CDR3 loop reads CASSPLASTDTQYF. CDR3 in DNA: TGTGCCAGCTCACCGCTCGCAAGCACAGATACGCAGTATTTT. Complete variable domain (other parts from reference TRBV18 and TRBJ2-3): NAGVMQNPRHLVRRRGQEARLRCSPMKGHSHVYWYRQLPEEGLKFMVYLQKENIIDESGMPKERFSAEFPKEGPSILRIQQVVRGDSAAYFCASSPLASTDTQYFGPGTRLTVL.

The chain employs TRBV6-1 and TRBJ2-3, with 7 nucleotides matching TRBD1. Trimming took 8 bases from V and 3 from J; bases not matched to a gene: 8. This CDR3 has 14 amino acids. The germline V gene has CDR1 MNHNS and CDR2 SASEGT. CDR3 sequence (DNA): TGTGCCAGCCCACCCGGGACAGATACAGATACGCAGTATTTT. This translates into CASPPGTDTDTQYF.

This clonotype was detected ten times or more. This chain links TRBV7-9 with TRBJ1-2; TRBD1 might be the D (5 bases). Trimming took off 5 bases at V and 2 bases at J, with 12 bases between the two ends. The CDR3 loop spans 14 amino acids. Germline assignment: CDR1 SEHNR and CDR2 FQNEAQ (reference sequence). The CDR3, as DNA: TGTGCCAGCAGCCCACGACAGCCGAACTATGGCTACACCTTC. Translating gives CASSPRQPNYGYTF. Full variable domain (outside the CDR3, taken from reference TRBV7-9 and TRBJ1-2): DTGVSQNPRHKITKRGQNVTFRCDPISEHNRLYWYRQTLGQGPEFLTYFQNEAQLEKSRLLSDRFSAERPKGSFSTLEIQRTEQGDSAMYLCASSPRQPNYGYTFGSGTRLTVV.

This clonotype was detected ten times or more. This rearrangement joins TRBV20-1 to TRBJ2-3; 8 nucleotides agree with TRBD2. Germline V lookup: CDR1 DFQATT, CDR2 SNEGSKA (reference sequence). J was trimmed by 6 bases and V by 0 bases; bases with no gene match: 14. The CDR3 is 17 residues long. CDR3 bases: TGCAGTGCTAGAGAGGCTTTGTTCAGCGGGGGAATGGATACGCAGTATTTT. As protein: CSAREALFSGGMDTQYF.

The sample holds many counts of this clonotype. The chain carries TRBV19 and TRBJ2-1; D is ambiguous. The CDR3 spans 14 residues. V lost 4 bases and J lost 1, with 8 bases in between. Germline lookup yields CDR1 LNHDA and CDR2 SQIVND (reference sequence). CDR3 DNA sequence: TGTGCCAGTAGTACGCAGGTTTCCTACAATGAGCAGTTCTTC. Encoded protein: CASSTQVSYNEQFF.